The rows below give T cell receptor beta chains drawn from one sample of a study of T cell repertoires in cytomegalovirus infection. TCRdb ran MiXCR on the reads and lists one entry per CDR3 protein. The sample contains approximately 70,000 distinct CDR3 sequences, 4% of which appear only once. Sequenced input: PBMCs. These receptors originate from a human donor in good health (CMV status not recorded). Some clones in this sample may be carry-over from other donors' samples. The CDR3 runs from the conserved cysteine through the conserved F or W. The order of the fields is D gene, clone size, V gene, J gene, CDR3 protein, CDR3 DNA. A D gene is named only where the DNA matches it firmly. Clone size is given for some rows only: seen once, a few or many times, or a class if the clone is expanded.

-	medium-sized	TRBV7-2	TRBJ1-5	CASSLSQFSNQPQHF	TGTGCCAGCAGCCTATCGCAGTTTAGCAATCAGCCCCAGCATTTT
-	many	TRBV7-2	TRBJ1-2	CASSLNGIGGANYGYTF	TGTGCCAGCAGCTTAAACGGAATCGGGGGCGCGAACTATGGCTACACCTTC
-	many	TRBV7-2	TRBJ2-3	CASSPGEGDTQYF	TGTGCCAGCAGCCCAGGGGAGGGAGATACGCAGTATTTT
-	many	TRBV7-8	TRBJ2-3	CASSLAPNTDTQYF	TGTGCCAGCAGCTTAGCCCCTAACACAGATACGCAGTATTTT
-	many	TRBV7-3	TRBJ2-1	CASSLEAGAIYNEQFF	TGTGCCAGCAGCTTAGAGGCGGGGGCCATTTACAATGAGCAGTTCTTC
TRBD1	many	TRBV27	TRBJ2-7	CASSLYRGSYEQYF	TGTGCCAGCAGTCTGTACAGGGGGTCCTACGAGCAGTACTTC
-	many	TRBV7-9	TRBJ1-2	CASSLSGLEGYTF	TGTGCCAGCAGCTTGTCAGGGTTGGAAGGCTACACCTTC
-	many	TRBV7-2	TRBJ1-1	CASSPTWNTEAFF	TGTGCCAGCAGCCCCACATGGAACACTGAAGCTTTCTTT
TRBD1	many	TRBV7-2	TRBJ1-4	CASSSDRGINEKLFF	TGTGCCAGCAGCTCCGACAGGGGGATAAATGAAAAACTGTTTTTT
-	many	TRBV7-2	TRBJ1-1	CASSLGRANTEAFF	TGTGCCAGCAGCCTAGGTCGGGCGAACACTGAAGCTTTCTTT
TRBD2	many	TRBV7-2	TRBJ2-7	CASSLTTSGYEQYF	TGTGCCAGCAGCTTAACGACTAGCGGATACGAGCAGTACTTC
TRBD2	-	TRBV6-2/TRBV6-3	TRBJ2-2	CAGNRAGAGELFF	TGTGCCGGAAACAGAGCGGGAGCCGGGGAGCTGTTTTTT
-	many	TRBV5-6	TRBJ2-7	CASSTTVPGSYEQYF	TGTGCCAGCAGCACAACAGTCCCAGGAAGTTACGAGCAGTACTTC
-	many	TRBV11-2	TRBJ1-3	CASAQPGRGNTIYF	TGTGCCAGCGCCCAACCGGGGAGGGGAAACACCATATATTTT